This T cell receptor (beta chain) was captured by sequencing in a study of Ad26.COV2.S vaccination and SARS-CoV-2 variants. The sample's treatment: about 20 received Ad26.COV2.S at low or high dose, single or two shots; about 5 received placebo; per-sample allocation not given. Samples came from day 63 after the first vaccine or placebo injection. Vaccination employed an Ad26 vector expressing the Wuhan-strain SARS-CoV-2 spike. Data came from immunoSEQ multiplex PCR; TCRdb stores just in-frame clones and leaves some out. Among a few hundred thousand clones listed, around 82% were seen once. The CDR3 totals 15 residues. Germline CDR1 LNHDA, CDR2 SQIVND (reference sequence). The V end was cut by 4 bases, the J end by 0 bases, with 12 bases between.

The chain couples TRBV19 to TRBJ1-1; D is unresolved. This sequence was found in a person aged 18-65 years who received the Ad26.COV2.S COVID-19 vaccine or a placebo. Sequencing was performed on peripheral blood, taken in a trial of Ad26.COV2.S vaccine versus placebo. As DNA, the CDR3 is TGTGCCAGTAGTAGGCAACTTTCCATGAACACTGAAGCTTTCTTT. As protein: CASSRQLSMNTEAFF.